This is a list of T cell receptor beta chains from one sample in a study of T cells after yellow fever vaccination. MiXCR was run by TCRdb on the 5' RACE reads, yielding one entry per CDR3 protein. In the table there are a few hundred thousand distinct CDR3 sequences, over 15% of which are singletons. The source was PBMCs, collected 15 days after the yellow fever booster vaccination. Receptors originate from a man in his thirties or forties who received the YFV17D yellow fever vaccine. CDR3s include the opening cysteine and the closing phenylalanine or tryptophan. A D gene is named only where the DNA matches it firmly. Rows give clone size only sometimes, using once, few, many, or a class for an expanded clone.

clone size	J gene	D gene	V gene	CDR3 protein	CDR3 DNA
few	TRBJ2-7	TRBD2	TRBV12-3/TRBV12-4	CASSASGRGYEQYF	TGTGCCAGCAGTGCCAGCGGGAGGGGTTACGAGCAGTACTTC
.	TRBJ2-3	.	TRBV19	CASTGTITTDTQYF	TGTGCCAGTACTGGGACCATCACCACAGATACGCAGTATTTT
many	TRBJ2-5	TRBD2	TRBV20-1	CSASTSGIQETQYF	TGCAGTGCTAGCACTAGCGGGATCCAAGAGACCCAGTACTTC
.	TRBJ2-7	.	TRBV4-2	CASSQGQGASSYEQYF	TGTGCCAGCAGCCAAGGTCAAGGGGCTAGTTCGTACGAGCAGTACTTC
many	TRBJ2-5	TRBD2	TRBV27	CASGRGQETQYF	TGTGCCAGCGGGCGGGGGCAAGAGACCCAGTACTTC
few	TRBJ2-5	.	TRBV7-9	CASKEGQETQYF	TGTGCCAGCAAGGAGGGGCAAGAGACCCAGTACTTC
.	TRBJ1-1	TRBD1	TRBV10-2	CASSEQGWEAFF	TGCGCCAGCAGTGAACAGGGGTGGGAAGCTTTCTTT
few	TRBJ2-1	.	TRBV10-3	CAISDALEVYEQFF	TGTGCCATCAGTGATGCGCTAGAAGTCTATGAGCAGTTCTTC
.	TRBJ2-1	TRBD2	TRBV12-3/TRBV12-4	CASTATSGIYNEQFF	TGTGCCAGCACCGCCACTAGCGGGATCTACAATGAGCAGTTCTTC
few	TRBJ2-5	TRBD2	TRBV20-1	CSASTLAGGSQTQYF	TGCAGTGCTAGTACACTAGCGGGAGGGAGTCAGACCCAGTACTTC
many	TRBJ2-3	.	TRBV7-2	CASSQQSPSTDTQYF	TGTGCCAGCAGTCAACAGAGCCCTAGCACAGATACGCAGTATTTT
few	TRBJ1-1	.	TRBV6-5	CATRSGTRAFF	TGTGCCACACGCTCAGGGACGCGAGCTTTCTTT
.	TRBJ2-3	.	TRBV7-2	CASSLSRPTSTDTQYF	TGTGCCAGCAGCTTAAGCCGGCCGACTAGCACAGATACGCAGTATTTT